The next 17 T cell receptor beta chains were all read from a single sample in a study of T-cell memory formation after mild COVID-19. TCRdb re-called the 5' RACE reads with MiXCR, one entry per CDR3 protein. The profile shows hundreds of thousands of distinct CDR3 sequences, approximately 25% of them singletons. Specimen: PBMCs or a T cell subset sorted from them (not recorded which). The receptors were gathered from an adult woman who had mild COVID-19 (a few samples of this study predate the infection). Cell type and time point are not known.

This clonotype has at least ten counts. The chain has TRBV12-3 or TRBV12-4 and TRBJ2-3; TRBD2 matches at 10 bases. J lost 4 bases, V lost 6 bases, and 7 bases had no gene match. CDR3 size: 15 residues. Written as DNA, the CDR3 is TGTGCCAGCAGAGCTAGCGGGAGTCACCCAGATACGCAGTATTTT. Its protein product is CASRASGSHPDTQYF.

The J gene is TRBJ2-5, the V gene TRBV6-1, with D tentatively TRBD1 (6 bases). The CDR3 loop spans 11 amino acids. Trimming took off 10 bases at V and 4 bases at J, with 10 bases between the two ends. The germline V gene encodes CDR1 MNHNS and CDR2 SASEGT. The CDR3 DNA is TGTGCCACTTGGGGGCGAGAGACCCAGTACTTC. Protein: CATWGRETQYF.

CDR3 loop: CASSTPGLAGIGGEQFF. CDR3 coding DNA: TGTGCCAGCAGTACCCCGGGACTAGCGGGGATAGGCGGTGAGCAGTTCTTC. The J gene is TRBJ2-1, the V gene TRBV28; the match to TRBD2 covers 13 bases. The CDR3 loop spans 17 amino acids. The germline V gene has CDR1 MDHEN and CDR2 SYDVKM. The ends lost 5 bases at V and 9 bases at J; junction bases unmatched: 13.

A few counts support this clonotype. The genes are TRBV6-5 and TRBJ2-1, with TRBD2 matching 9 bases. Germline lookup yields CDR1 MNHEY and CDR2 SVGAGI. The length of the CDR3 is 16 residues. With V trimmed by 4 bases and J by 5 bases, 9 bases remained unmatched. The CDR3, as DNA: TGTGCCAGCAGTTTTTTGCGGGGGGGCTCGAACAATGAGCAGTTCTTC. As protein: CASSFLRGGSNNEQFF.

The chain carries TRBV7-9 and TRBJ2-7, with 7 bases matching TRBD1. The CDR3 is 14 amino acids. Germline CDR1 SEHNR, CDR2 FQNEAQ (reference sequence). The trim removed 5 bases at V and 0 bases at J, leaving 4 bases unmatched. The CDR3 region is CASSTGQSSYEQYF. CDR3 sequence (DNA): TGTGCCAGCAGCACGGGACAGAGCTCCTACGAGCAGTACTTC.

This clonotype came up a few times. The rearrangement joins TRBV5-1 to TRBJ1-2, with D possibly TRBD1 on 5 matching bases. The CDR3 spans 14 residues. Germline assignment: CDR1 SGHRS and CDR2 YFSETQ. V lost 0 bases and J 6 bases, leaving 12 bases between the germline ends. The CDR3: CASSLGGRENGYTF. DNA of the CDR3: TGCGCCAGCAGCTTGGGAGGCAGGGAGAATGGCTACACCTTC.

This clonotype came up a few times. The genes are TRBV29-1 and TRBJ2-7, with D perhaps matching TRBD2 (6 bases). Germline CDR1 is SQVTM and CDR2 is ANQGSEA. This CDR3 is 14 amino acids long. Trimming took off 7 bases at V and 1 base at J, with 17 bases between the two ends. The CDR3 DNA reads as TGCAGCGGGGGAGGTGCTGGGGCTTCCTACGAGCAGTACTTC. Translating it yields CSGGGAGASYEQYF.

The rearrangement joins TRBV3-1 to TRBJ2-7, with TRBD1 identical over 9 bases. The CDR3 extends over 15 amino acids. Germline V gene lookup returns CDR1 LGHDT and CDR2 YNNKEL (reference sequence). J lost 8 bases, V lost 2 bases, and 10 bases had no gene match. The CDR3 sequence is CASSQTGTGNIKQYF. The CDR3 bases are TGTGCCAGCAGCCAAACGGGGACAGGGAATATCAAGCAGTACTTC.

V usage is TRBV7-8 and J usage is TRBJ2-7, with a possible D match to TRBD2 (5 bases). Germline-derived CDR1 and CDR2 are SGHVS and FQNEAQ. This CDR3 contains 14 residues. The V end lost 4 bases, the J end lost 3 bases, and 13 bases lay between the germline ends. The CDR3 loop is CASSSTNGGYEQYF. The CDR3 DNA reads TGTGCCAGCAGCTCAACCAACGGAGGCTACGAGCAGTACTTC. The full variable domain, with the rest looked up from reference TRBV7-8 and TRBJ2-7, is GAGVSQSPRYKVAKRGQDVALRCDPISGHVSLFWYQQALGQGPEFLTYFQNEAQLDKSGLPSDRFFAERPEGSVSTLKIQRTQQEDSAVYLCASSSTNGGYEQYFGPGTRLTVT.

This CDR3 is CASSPRVTRNSYEQYF. Written as DNA, the CDR3 is TGTGCCAGCAGCCCCCGAGTCACCAGGAATTCCTACGAGCAGTACTTC. The gene calls are TRBV7-2 and TRBJ2-7; no definite D call. There are 16 residues in the CDR3. Looked up from germline, CDR1 is SGHTA and CDR2 is FQGNSA. Trimming removed 5 bases at V and 1 base at J, with 18 bases between.

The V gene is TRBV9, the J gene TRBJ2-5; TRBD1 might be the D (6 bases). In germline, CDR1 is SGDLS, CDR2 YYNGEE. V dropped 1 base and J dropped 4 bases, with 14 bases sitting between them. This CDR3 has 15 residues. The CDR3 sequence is CASSVRWTVGETQYF. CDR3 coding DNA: TGTGCCAGCAGCGTAAGATGGACAGTTGGAGAGACCCAGTACTTC.

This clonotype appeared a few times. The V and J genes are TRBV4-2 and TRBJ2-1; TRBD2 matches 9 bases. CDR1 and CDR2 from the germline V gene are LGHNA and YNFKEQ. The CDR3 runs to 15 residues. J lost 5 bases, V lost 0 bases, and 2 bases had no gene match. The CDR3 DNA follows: TGTGCCAGCAGCCAAGATAGCGGGAGTAACAATGAGCAGTTCTTC. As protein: CASSQDSGSNNEQFF.

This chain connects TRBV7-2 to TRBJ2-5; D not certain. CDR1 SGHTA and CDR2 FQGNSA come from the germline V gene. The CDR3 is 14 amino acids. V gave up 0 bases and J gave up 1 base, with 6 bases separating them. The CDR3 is CASSLAIAQETQYF. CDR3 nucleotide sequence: TGTGCCAGCAGCTTAGCGATAGCCCAAGAGACCCAGTACTTC.

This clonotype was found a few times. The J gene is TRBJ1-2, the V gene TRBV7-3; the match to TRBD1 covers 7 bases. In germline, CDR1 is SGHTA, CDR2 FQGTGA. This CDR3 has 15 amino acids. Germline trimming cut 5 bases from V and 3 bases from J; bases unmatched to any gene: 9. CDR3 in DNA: TGTGCCAGCAGCCCATCCGGGGACAGCGACTATGGCTACACCTTC. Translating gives CASSPSGDSDYGYTF.

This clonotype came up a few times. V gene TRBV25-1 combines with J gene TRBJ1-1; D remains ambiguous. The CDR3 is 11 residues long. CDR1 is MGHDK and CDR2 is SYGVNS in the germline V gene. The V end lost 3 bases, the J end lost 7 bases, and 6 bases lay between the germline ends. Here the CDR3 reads CASSDLLEAFF. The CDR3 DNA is TGTGCCAGCAGTGATTTACTTGAAGCTTTCTTT. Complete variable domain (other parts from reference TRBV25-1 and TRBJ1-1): EADIYQTPRYLVIGTGKKITLECSQTMGHDKMYWYQQDPGMELHLIHYSYGVNSTEKGDLSSESTVSRIRTEHFPLTLESARPSHTSQYLCASSDLLEAFFGQGTRLTVV.

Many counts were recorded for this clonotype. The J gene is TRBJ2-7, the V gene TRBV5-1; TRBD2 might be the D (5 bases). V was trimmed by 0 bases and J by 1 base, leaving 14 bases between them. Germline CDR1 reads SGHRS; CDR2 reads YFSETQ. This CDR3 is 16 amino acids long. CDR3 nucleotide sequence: TGCGCCAGCAGCTTGGATTGGGCTAGCAAATCCTACGAGCAGTACTTC. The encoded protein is CASSLDWASKSYEQYF.

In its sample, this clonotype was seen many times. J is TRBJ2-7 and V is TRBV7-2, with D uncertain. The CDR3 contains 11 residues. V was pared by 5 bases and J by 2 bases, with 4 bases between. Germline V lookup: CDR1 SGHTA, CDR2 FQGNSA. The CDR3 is CASSPTYEQYF. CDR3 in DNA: TGTGCCAGCAGCCCGACCTACGAGCAGTACTTC.